This T cell receptor (beta chain) was obtained from a study of T cell responses to AZD1222 COVID-19 vaccine. Study observations and caveats: All repertoire sampling was performed exclusively after the peak T cell response. The span of vaccine-associated CD4 TCRs extended across spike, with dominance at 160-218 and 743-854.

Profiling relied on immunoSEQ multiplex PCR, and the TCRdb table lists in-frame clones only, not all of them. Here the sample spans 100,000 to 120,000 clones, around 90% being singletons. Trimming took off 1 base at V and 2 bases at J, with 9 bases between the two ends. The CDR3 spans 15 residues. The V gene's germline CDR1 is SGHRS and CDR2 YFSETQ. In the case of this clone: Its antigen is as yet unknown.

Second-dose timings of about 4 or about 12 weeks were pooled. This receptor was obtained from an adult who received the AZD1222 COVID-19 vaccine. The chain uses TRBV5-1 and TRBJ2-2; D remains unclear. Source: peripheral blood, taken 28 days after the second AZD1222 dose. The CDR3 sequence: CASSLSPGNTGELFF. For the CDR3, the DNA is TGCGCCAGCAGCTTGAGTCCCGGTAACACCGGGGAGCTGTTTTTT. The full variable domain, its missing parts supplied by reference TRBV5-1 and TRBJ2-2, is KAGVTQTPRYLIKTRGQQVTLSCSPISGHRSVSWYQQTPGQGLQFLFEYFSETQRNKGNFPGRFSGRQFSNSRSEMNVSTLELGDSALYLCASSLSPGNTGELFFGEGSRLTVL.